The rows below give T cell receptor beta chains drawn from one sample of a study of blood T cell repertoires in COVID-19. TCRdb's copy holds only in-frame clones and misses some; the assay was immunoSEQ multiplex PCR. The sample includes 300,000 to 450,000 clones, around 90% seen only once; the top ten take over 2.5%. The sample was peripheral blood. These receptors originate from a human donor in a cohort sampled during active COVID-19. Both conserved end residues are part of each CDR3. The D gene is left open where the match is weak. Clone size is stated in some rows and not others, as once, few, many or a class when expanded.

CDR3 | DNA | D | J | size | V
CASIKEGTEYYSNQPQHF | TGTGCCAGTATCAAAGAGGGAACAGAATATTATAGCAATCAGCCCCAGCATTTT | . | TRBJ1-5 | . | TRBV19
CASSEWAGTGNEQFF | TGTGCCAGCAGTGAGTGGGCGGGTACGGGCAATGAGCAGTTCTTC | . | TRBJ2-1 | . | TRBV6-1
CASSQGPVTANIQYF | TGTGCCAGCAGCCAAGGTCCAGTGACAGCGAACATTCAGTACTTC | . | TRBJ2-4 | . | TRBV3-1/TRBV3-2
CASSPRGGITDTQYF | TGTGCCAGCTCCCCGCGCGGGGGAATCACAGATACGCAGTATTTT | TRBD2 | TRBJ2-3 | . | TRBV18
CASSPGTGMGQPQHF | TGTGCCAGCTCACCCGGGACAGGGATGGGTCAGCCCCAGCATTTT | TRBD1 | TRBJ1-5 | . | TRBV18
CASGTGASEQFF | TGTGCCAGCGGGACGGGAGCGAGTGAGCAGTTCTTC | . | TRBJ2-1 | once | TRBV6-4
CASSLGAGGRGISSYNEQFF | TGTGCCAGCAGCTTAGGTGCAGGCGGGCGGGGGATTAGCTCCTACAATGAGCAGTTCTTC | TRBD2 | TRBJ2-1 | . | TRBV7-6
CASTLAVSSYEQYF | TGTGCCAGCACCCTAGCGGTAAGCTCCTACGAGCAGTACTTC | TRBD2 | TRBJ2-7 | . | TRBV2
CASSSSGGALDTQYF | TGTGCCAGCAGTTCTAGCGGGGGGGCCTTAGATACGCAGTATTTT | TRBD2 | TRBJ2-3 | once | TRBV6-5
CASSLSGRLDVDEKLFF | TGTGCCAGCAGCTTGTCCGGGAGGCTGGATGTTGATGAAAAACTGTTTTTT | . | TRBJ1-4 | . | TRBV7-6
CASSPSQIYGYTF | TGTGCCAGCAGCCCGTCTCAGATCTATGGCTACACCTTC | . | TRBJ1-2 | . | TRBV5-4
CASSMGHYTEAFF | TGTGCCAGTAGTATGGGGCACTACACTGAAGCTTTCTTT | . | TRBJ1-1 | . | TRBV19